Each of the 20 T cell receptor beta chains below was sequenced from the same sample in a study of T cells in Graves' hyperthyroidism and ophthalmopathy. Using RNA transcripts as the source, TCR beta CDR3 regions were amplified. HTBI primers drove first-round RT-PCR of the TCR CDR3. TCRdb re-derived calls from the multiplex PCR reads in MiXCR, one entry per CDR3 protein. The sample lists over 500,000 distinct CDR3 sequences; approximately 17% were seen once. Material: blood. The receptors derive from a young woman with Graves' ophthalmopathy.

A word on this clonotype: Because the CDR3 is missing its conserved closing phenylalanine or tryptophan, this is likely a read error. This chain connects TRBV14 to TRBJ2-7; D may be TRBD2 (6 bases). This CDR3 spans 13 amino acids. Germline-derived CDR1 and CDR2 are SGHDN and FVKESK. V lost 5 bases and J 1 base, leaving 9 bases between the germline ends. The CDR3 coding sequence is TGTGCCAGCAGCTCTCTAGCGTCCTACGAGCAGTACTTG. This translates into CASSSLASYEQYL.

Comment on this clonotype: The junction departs from the called germline gene at one end, perhaps through a read error. The chain uses TRBV27 and TRBJ1-5; weak D call: TRBD1 (5 bases). The germline V gene encodes CDR1 MNHEY and CDR2 SMNVEV (reference sequence). The CDR3 runs 13 residues. The CDR3 sequence: CANSLRGGQPQHF. CDR3 DNA sequence: TGTGCCAACAGTTTACGGGGGGGGCAGCCCCAGCATTTT.

Ten or more counts support this clonotype. The CDR3 sequence is CASRGQGSGTEAFF. The CDR3, as DNA: TGTGCCAGCAGGGGACAGGGCTCAGGGACTGAAGCTTTCTTT. The rearrangement joins TRBV12-3 or TRBV12-4 to TRBJ1-1, with TRBD1 matching over 9 bases. CDR3 length: 14 residues. V shed 6 bases and J 5 bases; nucleotides not matched to a gene: 7.

The rearrangement uses TRBV3-1 and TRBJ1-1, with D unclear. Germline V gene sequence: CDR1 LGHDT, CDR2 YNNKEL (reference sequence). The CDR3 is made up of 15 amino acids. V shed 0 bases and J shed 10 bases, with 18 bases lying between them. The CDR3 coding sequence is TGTGCCAGCAGCCAAGATTTGACTAACCCTTCGGCAGCTTTCTTT. Residues: CASSQDLTNPSAAFF.

This clonotype has at least ten counts. CDR3 bases: TGCAGCGTTTCGGGGGGCCCAGATACGCAGTATTTT. Its translation is CSVSGGPDTQYF. The chain joins TRBV29-1 to TRBJ2-3; D is possibly TRBD2 (7 bases). V lost 5 bases to trimming and J lost 4 bases, with 10 bases between them. Germline CDR1 and CDR2: SQVTM and ANQGSEA. The CDR3 contains 12 residues.

This clonotype was found a few times. The V gene is TRBV6-1, the J gene TRBJ2-5, with a tentative D call TRBD1 (6 bases). The CDR3 extends over 15 amino acids. Germline V CDR1 and CDR2: MNHNS, SASEGT. V lost 8 bases to trimming and J lost 2 bases, with 18 bases between them. CDR3 region: CASLSLDSPQETQYF. In DNA form, the CDR3 reads TGTGCCAGCCTTAGTTTGGACAGTCCTCAAGAGACCCAGTACTTC.

The rearrangement joins TRBV30 to TRBJ1-6; 7 bases map to TRBD1. J was trimmed by 0 bases and V by 0 bases; bases with no gene match: 8. From germline, CDR1 is GTSNPN and CDR2 SVGIG (reference sequence). This CDR3 contains 18 residues. The DNA of the CDR3 is TGTGCCTGGAGTGTACTCCCGGGACAGCTCTCCTATAATTCACCCCTCCACTTT. This encodes CAWSVLPGQLSYNSPLHF.

This clonotype was seen only a few times. The V and J genes are TRBV2 and TRBJ2-6; D remains ambiguous. The V gene's germline CDR1 is SNHLY and CDR2 FYNNEI. Trimming removed 5 bases at V and 1 base at J, with 15 bases between. The CDR3 extends over 17 amino acids. The CDR3 spells CASSSDHPSSGANVLTF. CDR3 coding DNA: TGTGCCAGCAGTTCCGACCACCCTTCGTCTGGGGCCAACGTCCTGACTTTC.

The genes are TRBV9 and TRBJ1-2; D possibly corresponds to TRBD1 (6 bases). V dropped 3 bases and J dropped 4 bases, with 13 bases sitting between them. CDR1 SGDLS and CDR2 YYNGEE come from the germline V gene. This CDR3 region has 14 residues. The CDR3 here is CASSDAGGPYGYTF. DNA for the CDR3: TGTGCCAGCAGCGATGCCGGGGGGCCCTATGGCTACACCTTC.

This clonotype was detected a few times. The chain couples TRBV4-3 to TRBJ2-7; weak D call: TRBD1 (6 bases). The CDR3 is 15 amino acids. Germline V lookup: CDR1 LGHNA, CDR2 YSLEER. V lost 0 bases, J lost 3 bases, and 12 bases lay in between. CDR3 nucleotide sequence: TGCGCCAGCAGCCAAGAGGGGGACAAATTCTACGAGCAGTACTTC. This codes for CASSQEGDKFYEQYF.

In its sample, this clonotype was seen a few times. The chain recombines TRBV6-1 with TRBJ1-2; D may be TRBD1 (6 bases). The CDR3 is 13 amino acids. Germline CDR1 and CDR2: MNHNS and SASEGT. Trimming pared 2 bases from V and 8 bases from J, leaving 12 bases between. The CDR3 here is CASSEIGQRGYTF. The CDR3 DNA follows: TGTGCCAGCAGTGAAATCGGACAGCGGGGCTACACCTTC.

Many counts were recorded for this clonotype. The chain links TRBV20-1 to TRBJ2-3; D gene unclear. The CDR3 contains 11 residues. Germline V lookup: CDR1 DFQATT, CDR2 SNEGSKA (reference sequence). Trimming took off 6 bases at V and 6 bases at J, with 10 bases between the two ends. CDR3 sequence (DNA): TGCAGTGCGGTAGAGTGGGATACGCAGTATTTT. This translates into CSAVEWDTQYF.

This clonotype was seen many times. The chain couples TRBV6-1 to TRBJ2-7; D tentatively reads TRBD1 or TRBD2 (5 bases each). CDR3 length: 15 amino acids. V gave up 4 bases and J gave up 7 bases, with 20 bases separating them. In germline, CDR1 is MNHNS, CDR2 SASEGT. The CDR3: CASSGGTTSESEQYF. The CDR3 nucleotides read TGTGCCAGCAGTGGTGGGACGACCTCCGAGTCTGAGCAGTACTTC.

This clonotype came up many times. The chain uses TRBV24-1 and TRBJ1-2; no firm D call. The CDR3 totals 18 residues. V was clipped by 2 bases and J by 1 base, with 19 bases between them. The germline gives CDR1 KGHDR, CDR2 SFDVKD. CDR3 region: CATSDSRTAFTFNYGYTF. CDR3 nucleotides: TGTGCCACCAGTGATTCCAGGACGGCTTTTACTTTTAACTATGGCTACACCTTC.

Concerning this clonotype: A read error is possible here, since a much larger clone lies one base away. This chain uses TRBV3-1 with TRBJ2-3, with 9 bases that match TRBD2. This CDR3 has 16 residues. Germline V CDR1 and CDR2: LGHDT, YNNKEL (reference sequence). The CDR3 sequence: CASSERGGRDTDAQYF. For the CDR3, the DNA is TGTGCCAGCAGCGAAAGAGGCGGGAGGGACACAGATGCGCAGTATTTT.

This clonotype has more than one count but fewer than ten. The chain links TRBV19 to TRBJ1-5; TRBD1 matches at 7 bases. There are 16 residues in the CDR3. J lost 6 bases, V lost 6 bases, and 14 bases had no gene match. From germline, CDR1 is LNHDA and CDR2 SQIVND (reference sequence). CDR3 sequence (DNA): TGTGCCAGTAGACCCTCTACAGGGGTATTGGGTCAGCCCCAGCATTTT. This translates into CASRPSTGVLGQPQHF.

With regard to this clonotype: This could be a read error, since a much larger clone is one nucleotide away. The chain couples TRBV7-2 to TRBJ1-1, with TRBD1 identical over 11 bases. V was clipped by 5 bases and J by 3 bases; unmatched bases: 5. Germline assignment: CDR1 SGHTA and CDR2 FQGNSA. This CDR3 region has 15 residues. CDR3 DNA: TGTGCCAGCAGCCCCGGACAGGGGGCGGACACTGAAGCTTTCTTT. This translates into CASSPGQGADTEAFF.

This chain uses TRBV4-1 with TRBJ2-1; no definite D call. Germline assignment: CDR1 MGHRA and CDR2 YSYEKL. Trimming shortened V by 0 bases and J by 1 base, and 7 bases separated the two germline ends. The CDR3 is made up of 15 amino acids. The CDR3 region is CASSQDIRSYNEQFF. The DNA for the CDR3 is TGCGCCAGCAGCCAAGATATCCGGTCCTACAATGAGCAGTTCTTC.

The chain carries TRBV5-5 and TRBJ1-5; 7 bases are shared with TRBD1. The CDR3 has 15 amino acids. V gave up 5 bases and J gave up 4 bases; unmatched junction bases: 9. Germline V gene data show CDR1 as SGHKS and CDR2 as YYEKEE (reference sequence). This CDR3 is CASRLGGGGNQPQHF. For the CDR3, the DNA is TGTGCCAGCAGACTCGGAGGGGGCGGGAATCAGCCCCAGCATTTT.

This clonotype was seen more than once but under ten times. The chain has TRBV7-6 and TRBJ2-7; D ambiguous. CDR3 size: 14 residues. Germline lookup yields CDR1 SGHVS and CDR2 FNYEAQ. With 5 bases removed from V and 3 bases from J, the gap between germline ends came to 14 bases. CDR3 sequence (DNA): TGTGCCAGCAGCAACAAGGACGGAAACTACGAGCAGTACTTC. Translated, it gives CASSNKDGNYEQYF.